The 23 T cell receptor beta chains listed next were all sequenced from one sample in a study of STAT5B mutations in CD4+ large granular lymphocyte leukemia. Sequencing was performed with immunoSEQ multiplex PCR; in TCRdb, only in-frame clones are kept and a portion is missing. The data show roughly 40,000 clones, roughly 79% seen once. Sequencing input: CD4+ T cells from blood buffy coats. The receptors derive from a human donor in good health.

V gene TRBV15 combines with J gene TRBJ2-7, with D perhaps matching TRBD2 (5 bases). Per the germline V gene, CDR1 is LNHNV and CDR2 is YYDKDF (reference sequence). This CDR3 contains 13 residues. Trimming took 0 bases from V and 5 from J, leaving 8 bases between them. The CDR3, as DNA: TGTGCCACCAGCAGAGATCTGCGGGACGAGCAGTACTTC. Amino acid sequence: CATSRDLRDEQYF.

The CDR3 bases are TGTGCCAGCGGGAGAGCAGGGAGTGGTGATTCACCCCTCCACTTT. This gives the protein CASGRAGSGDSPLHF. The chain joins TRBV6-5 to TRBJ1-6, with D tentatively TRBD1 (5 bases). Trimming took 8 bases from V and 8 from J, leaving 19 bases between them. Germline CDR1 and CDR2: MNHEY and SVGAGI. This CDR3 spans 15 amino acids.

The chain uses TRBV6-6 and TRBJ2-6; D is undetermined. Looked up from germline, CDR1 is MNHNY and CDR2 is SVGAGI (reference sequence). Deletions cut 0 bases from V and 1 base from J, with 4 bases between. This CDR3 is 15 amino acids long. In DNA, the CDR3 is TGTGCCAGCAGTTACTCAGGTTCTGGGGCCAACGTCCTGACTTTC. Encoded protein: CASSYSGSGANVLTF.

This chain links TRBV11-2 with TRBJ2-5; 7 bases are shared with TRBD1. The CDR3 length is 15 residues. V gave up 4 bases and J gave up 2 bases; unmatched junction bases: 7. Germline V gene data show CDR1 as SGHAT and CDR2 as FQNNGV. CDR3 sequence (DNA): TGTGCCAGCAGCTCTACCGGGACAGTACAAGAGACCCAGTACTTC. Amino acid sequence: CASSSTGTVQETQYF.

This clone was seen more than once but under ten times. The J gene is TRBJ2-1, the V gene TRBV11-3; TRBD2 matches at 10 bases. The trim removed 6 bases at V and 6 bases at J, leaving 8 bases unmatched. The V gene's germline CDR1 is SGHNT and CDR2 YENEEA. CDR3 length equals 15 residues. The CDR3: CASRTAGGYVNEQFF. CDR3 DNA sequence: TGTGCCAGCAGAACAGCGGGAGGGTATGTCAATGAGCAGTTCTTC. Full variable domain (rest looked up from reference TRBV11-3 and TRBJ2-1): EAGVVQSPRYKIIEKKQPVAFWCNPISGHNTLYWYLQNLGQGPELLIRYENEEAVDDSQLPKDRFSAERLKGVDSTLKIQPAELGDSAVYLCASRTAGGYVNEQFFGPGTRLTVL.

The rearrangement uses TRBV11-1 and TRBJ1-2; D remains ambiguous. Per the germline V gene, CDR1 is SGHAT and CDR2 is FQDESV (reference sequence). This CDR3 is 14 amino acids long. Trimming took 5 bases from V and 2 from J, leaving 12 bases between them. Here the CDR3 reads CASSPLSGNYGYTF. The CDR3 DNA reads as TGTGCCAGCAGCCCCCTCAGTGGGAACTATGGCTACACCTTC. Full variable domain (remainder filled in from reference TRBV11-1 and TRBJ1-2): EAEVAQSPRYKITEKSQAVAFWCDPISGHATLYWYRQILGQGPELLVQFQDESVVDDSQLPKDRFSAERLKGVDSTLKIQPAELGDSAMYLCASSPLSGNYGYTFGSGTRLTVV.

The CDR3 region is CAWSSGVSYNEQFF. The DNA of the CDR3 is TGTGCCTGGAGTTCTGGTGTATCCTACAATGAGCAGTTCTTC. This chain joins TRBV30 and TRBJ2-1; no clear D. Trimming took 2 bases from V and 1 from J, leaving 9 bases between them. CDR1 GTSNPN and CDR2 SVGIG come from the germline V gene (reference sequence). The CDR3 has 14 residues.

The rearrangement joins TRBV6-1 to TRBJ1-1; D uncertain. Germline V gene sequence: CDR1 MNHNS, CDR2 SASEGT. This CDR3 is 15 amino acids long. V lost 6 bases, J lost 0 bases, and 14 bases lay in between. In DNA, the CDR3 is TGTGCCAGCAGGCCCGGAGTCTATATGAACACTGAAGCTTTCTTT. This encodes CASRPGVYMNTEAFF.

This clone came up once. CDR3 bases: TGTGCCATCAGTGATTACTGGAGCGAGCCCCAGCATTTT. It specifies CAISDYWSEPQHF. The chain links TRBV10-3 to TRBJ1-5; D gene unclear. Trimming took off 3 bases at V and 8 bases at J, with 11 bases between the two ends. The CDR3 covers 13 residues. Germline CDR1 is ENHRY and CDR2 is SYGVKD.

J is TRBJ1-1 and V is TRBV11-1; D call uncertain. Germline V gene data show CDR1 as SGHAT and CDR2 as FQDESV (reference sequence). V was pared by 5 bases and J by 2 bases, with 12 bases between. This CDR3 spans 14 amino acids. CDR3 sequence reads: CASSPDPANTEAFF. CDR3 bases: TGTGCCAGCAGCCCTGACCCAGCTAACACTGAAGCTTTCTTT.

The chain carries TRBV6-5 and TRBJ2-7; D is unclear. CDR1 is MNHEY, CDR2 SVGAGI, per germline. This CDR3 is 15 amino acids long. The V end lost 5 bases, the J end lost 0 bases, and 14 bases lay between the germline ends. CDR3 DNA sequence: TGTGCCAGCAGTCCTCCTCAGGCCAGCTCCTACGAGCAGTACTTC. Its protein is CASSPPQASSYEQYF.

The V call is TRBV2, the J call TRBJ2-4, with TRBD2 as a possible D gene (5 bases). The CDR3 length is 14 residues. V lost 3 bases and J 13 bases, leaving 19 bases between the germline ends. From germline, CDR1 is SNHLY and CDR2 FYNNEI. CDR3 in amino acids: CASSDRGPTRSQYF. CDR3 DNA sequence: TGTGCCAGCAGTGATAGAGGGCCCACCAGGAGCCAGTACTTC.

The count of this clone is one. The junction departs from the called germline gene at one end, perhaps through a read error. This chain uses TRBV5-6 with TRBJ2-5, with 11 bases identical to TRBD1. The germline V gene encodes CDR1 SGHDT and CDR2 YYEEEE. This CDR3 comprises 15 residues. The CDR3 nucleotides are TGTGCCAGCAGTTTGGACAGGGGGCTTTGGGAGACCCAGTACTTC. It yields the protein CASSLDRGLWETQYF.

The chain recombines TRBV7-3 with TRBJ2-6, with D hard to call. Germline V gene sequence: CDR1 SGHTA, CDR2 FQGTGA. Trimming took off 0 bases at V and 2 bases at J, with 8 bases between the two ends. The CDR3 extends over 16 amino acids. DNA for the CDR3: TGTGCCAGCAGCTTAACGTTTCGCCCTGGGGCCAACGTCCTGACTTTC. This gives the protein CASSLTFRPGANVLTF.

The DNA of the CDR3 is TGTGCCAGCGGCACCGGGACAGGGGCTGGAAACACCATATATTTT. Translated, it gives CASGTGTGAGNTIYF. The rearrangement uses TRBV6-1 and TRBJ1-3, with TRBD1 identical over 10 bases. Germline CDR1 is MNHNS and CDR2 is SASEGT. Trimming took 8 bases from V and 2 from J; bases not matched to a gene: 6. CDR3 length equals 15 residues.

This clone is a singleton in its sample. The V and J genes are TRBV4-1 and TRBJ2-2; D unclear. Trimming left V 0 bases short and J 1 base short, with 6 bases between. Germline CDR1 MGHRA, CDR2 YSYEKL. CDR3 size: 15 residues. Written as DNA, the CDR3 is TGCGCCAGCAGCCAAGATCCGAGGAACACCGGGGAGCTGTTTTTT. It specifies CASSQDPRNTGELFF.

The rearrangement joins TRBV20-1 to TRBJ1-1; tentatively, D is TRBD1 (5 bases). Trimming shortened V by 5 bases and J by 8 bases, and 12 bases separated the two germline ends. CDR3 size: 11 residues. CDR1 and CDR2 from the germline V gene are DFQATT and SNEGSKA (reference sequence). CDR3 sequence (DNA): TGCAGTGCTCTGACAGTGGTGGAAGCTTTCTTT. This sequence encodes CSALTVVEAFF.

This sequence joins TRBV2 and TRBJ2-5; tentatively, D is TRBD1 (5 bases). Germline CDR1 SNHLY, CDR2 FYNNEI. CDR3 length equals 12 residues. The V and J ends lost 8 bases and 2 bases respectively, with 9 bases between them. CDR3 in DNA: TGTGCCAGCGGGGCACAACAAGAGACCCAGTACTTC. This codes for CASGAQQETQYF.

V is TRBV11-2 and J is TRBJ2-5; 10 nucleotides line up with TRBD2. The germline gives CDR1 SGHAT, CDR2 FQNNGV. V shed 4 bases, J shed 4 bases, and the junction held 9 bases outside the gene matches. This CDR3 is 16 amino acids long. The CDR3 DNA is TGTGCCAGCAGCTACAACAGCGCTAGCGGGAGAGAGACCCAGTACTTC. As protein: CASSYNSASGRETQYF.

V and J are TRBV5-4 and TRBJ1-5, with TRBD1 matching 7 bases. V shed 4 bases, J shed 0 bases, and the junction held 7 bases outside the gene matches. The CDR3 is 16 amino acids. In germline, CDR1 is SGHNT, CDR2 YYREEE (reference sequence). The CDR3, as DNA: TGTGCCAGCAGCGACAACGGACAGGCTAGCAATCAGCCCCAGCATTTT. It is translated as CASSDNGQASNQPQHF.

V gene TRBV4-1 combines with J gene TRBJ1-1, with TRBD1 identical over 10 bases. The CDR3 covers 16 residues. Losses at the gene ends were 4 bases for V and 3 bases for J; bases not matched to a gene: 8. CDR1 is MGHRA, CDR2 YSYEKL, per germline. The CDR3 here is CASSPTGTGVHTEAFF. DNA of the CDR3: TGCGCCAGCAGCCCTACCGGGACAGGGGTTCACACTGAAGCTTTCTTT.

The rearrangement joins TRBV6-6 to TRBJ1-2, with TRBD1 identical over 7 bases. J gave up 8 bases and V 6 bases, and 6 bases lay outside the gene matches. Germline V gene lookup returns CDR1 MNHNY and CDR2 SVGAGI (reference sequence). This CDR3 spans 12 amino acids. The CDR3 DNA follows: TGTGCCAGCAGCGACAGGGCTGAAGGCTACACCTTC. This sequence encodes CASSDRAEGYTF.

This chain links TRBV6-1 with TRBJ1-2; unclear D gene. The CDR3 is made up of 14 amino acids. Germline V CDR1 and CDR2: MNHNS, SASEGT. V was pared by 7 bases and J by 4 bases, with 16 bases between. CDR3 DNA: TGTGCCAGCACCACATCGCGGTCCTTCTATGGCTACACCTTC. Its protein product is CASTTSRSFYGYTF.